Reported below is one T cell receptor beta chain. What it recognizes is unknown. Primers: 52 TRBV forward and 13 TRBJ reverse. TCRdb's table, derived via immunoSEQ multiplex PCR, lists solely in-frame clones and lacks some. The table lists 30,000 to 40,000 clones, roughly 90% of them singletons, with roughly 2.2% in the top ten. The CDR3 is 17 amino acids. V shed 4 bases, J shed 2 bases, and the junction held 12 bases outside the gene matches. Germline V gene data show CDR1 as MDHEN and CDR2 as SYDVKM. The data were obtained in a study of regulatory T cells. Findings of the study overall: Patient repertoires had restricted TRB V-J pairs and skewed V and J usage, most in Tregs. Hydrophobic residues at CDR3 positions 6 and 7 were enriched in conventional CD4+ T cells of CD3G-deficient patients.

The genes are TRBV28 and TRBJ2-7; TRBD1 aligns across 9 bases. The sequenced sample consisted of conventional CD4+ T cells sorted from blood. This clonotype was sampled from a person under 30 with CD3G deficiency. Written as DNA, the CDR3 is TGTGCCAGCAGTTCCCCCTTCGGGACAGGGCCGCCCTACGAGCAGTACTTC. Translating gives CASSSPFGTGPPYEQYF.